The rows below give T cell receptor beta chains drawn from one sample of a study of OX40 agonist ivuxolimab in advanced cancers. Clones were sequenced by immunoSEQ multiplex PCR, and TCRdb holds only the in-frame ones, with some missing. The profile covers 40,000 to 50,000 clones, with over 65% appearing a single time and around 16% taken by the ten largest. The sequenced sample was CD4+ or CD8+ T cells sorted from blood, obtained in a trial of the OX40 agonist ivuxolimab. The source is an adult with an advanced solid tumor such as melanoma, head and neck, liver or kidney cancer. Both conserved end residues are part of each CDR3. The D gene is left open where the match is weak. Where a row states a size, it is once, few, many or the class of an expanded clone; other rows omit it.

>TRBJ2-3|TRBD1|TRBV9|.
TGTGCCAGCAGCGTAGAGGGAGGGACAGGGACGACAGATACGCAGTATTTT
CASSVEGGTGTTDTQYF
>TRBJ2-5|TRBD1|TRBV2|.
TGTGCCAGCAGTGAGGGGGGGACAGGGGGTTCTGAGACCCAGTACTTC
CASSEGGTGGSETQYF
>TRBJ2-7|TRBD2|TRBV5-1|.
TGCGCCAGCAGCTTGGGCGGGGGGGCCAACGAGCAGTACTTC
CASSLGGGANEQYF
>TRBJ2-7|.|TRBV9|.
TGTGCCAGCAGCGTAGCCGGGATCCCCTACGAGCAGTACTTC
CASSVAGIPYEQYF
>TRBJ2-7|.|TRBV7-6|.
TGTGCCAGCAGCTTAGGGGTGGGCCGCGAGCAGTACTTC
CASSLGVGREQYF
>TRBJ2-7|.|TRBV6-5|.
TGTGCCAGCAGTTTGGCTGACGAGCAGTACTTC
CASSLADEQYF
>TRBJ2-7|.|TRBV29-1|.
TGCAGCGTTGAAGATCTGGTCGAAGGCAGCACCTACGAGCAGTACTTC
CSVEDLVEGSTYEQYF
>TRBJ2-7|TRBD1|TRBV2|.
TGTGCCAGCAGTGACTTCCCAGGGGGCTCCTACGAGCAGTACTTC
CASSDFPGGSYEQYF
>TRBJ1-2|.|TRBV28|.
TGTGCCAGCAGTTTATATGGCGAATCCAACTATGGCTACACCTTC
CASSLYGESNYGYTF
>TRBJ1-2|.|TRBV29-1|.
TGCAGCGTCGCGGGGGGGGAGAACTATGGCTACACCTTC
CSVAGGENYGYTF
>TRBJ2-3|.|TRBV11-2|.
TGTGCCAGCAGCCGACTGGATACGCAGTATTTT
CASSRLDTQYF
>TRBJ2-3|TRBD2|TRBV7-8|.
TGTGCCAGCAGCTTAGTCGGGAGGTCGGATACGCAGTATTTT
CASSLVGRSDTQYF
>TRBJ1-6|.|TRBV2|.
TGTGCCAGCAGTGAAGAAGGGTATAATTCACCCCTCCACTTT
CASSEEGYNSPLHF
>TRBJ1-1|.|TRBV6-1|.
TGTGCCAGCAGTGAAGCTGGGAACACTGAAGCTTTCTTT
CASSEAGNTEAFF
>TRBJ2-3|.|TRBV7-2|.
TGTGCCAGCAGCTTAGTAGAGGGCACAGATACGCAGTATTTT
CASSLVEGTDTQYF
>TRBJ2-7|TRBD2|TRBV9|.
TGTGCCAGCAGCCCCGGACTAGCGGCCACCTACGAGCAGTACTTC
CASSPGLAATYEQYF
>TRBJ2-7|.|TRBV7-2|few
TGTGCCAGCAGCTTAGGAGCGCCGGGCGAGCAGTACTTC
CASSLGAPGEQYF
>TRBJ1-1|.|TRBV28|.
TGTGCCAGCAGTTTGATGCGAGATGAAGCTTTCTTT
CASSLMRDEAFF
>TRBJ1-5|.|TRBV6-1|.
TGTGCCAGCAGAACAGGCCTCGCGGGGCAGCCCCAGCATTTT
CASRTGLAGQPQHF
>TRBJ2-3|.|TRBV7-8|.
TGTGCCAGCAGCAAAATCAGCTATGGGAGCACAGATACGCAGTATTTT
CASSKISYGSTDTQYF
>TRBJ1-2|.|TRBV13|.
TGTGCCAGCCCAGGACAGCTGAACTATGGCTACACCTTC
CASPGQLNYGYTF
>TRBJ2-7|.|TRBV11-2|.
TGTGCCAGCAGCTTACCTGGGGACTACGAGCAGTACTTC
CASSLPGDYEQYF
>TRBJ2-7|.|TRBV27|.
TGTGCCAGCAGACCGGGACTCCTCAGCTCCTACGAGCAGTACTTC
CASRPGLLSSYEQYF
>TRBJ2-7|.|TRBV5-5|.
TGTGCCAGCACCCCGGGAGCAGGGGGCTACGAGCAGTACTTC
CASTPGAGGYEQYF
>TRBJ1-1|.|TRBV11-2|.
TGTGCCAGCAGCTTAGAAGTGGGGATAATGAACACTGAAGCTTTCTTT
CASSLEVGIMNTEAFF
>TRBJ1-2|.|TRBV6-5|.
TGTGCCAGCAGTTACTCGGCGGCAGCCTATTATGGCTACACCTTC
CASSYSAAAYYGYTF
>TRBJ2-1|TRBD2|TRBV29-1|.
TGCAGCGTTGAAGGGTATGTAGCGGGAGTCTACAATGAGCAGTTCTTC
CSVEGYVAGVYNEQFF